The rows below give T cell receptor beta chains drawn from one sample of a study of CXCR3-negative and CXCR3-positive naive CD8 T cells. Following a re-call of the 5' RACE reads, TCRdb has one entry per CDR3 protein and lacks DNA. The listing records 150,000 or so distinct CDR3 sequences. The material sequenced was naive CXCR3+ CD8+ T cells from blood. The receptor set was obtained from a human donor in good health. Some clones in this sample may be carry-over from other donors' samples. Each CDR3 is given with its conserved first and last residue.

TRBV5-1,TRBJ2-1,CASQEGNEQFF
TRBV7-6,TRBJ2-5,CASSLGTAQETQYF
TRBV11-2,TRBJ2-5,CASSDRGGPSGERETQYF
TRBV5-4,TRBJ2-2,CASSPTGAQLSGELFF
TRBV29-1,TRBJ2-7,CSAGAAGDFEQYF
TRBV28,TRBJ2-7,CASSLIAGDSGEQYF
TRBV20-1,TRBJ1-3,CSVGRGLGNTIYF
TRBV28,TRBJ2-7,CASSLRQEGAGVYEQYF
TRBV9,TRBJ1-2,CASSEPLTGLNYGYTF
TRBV29-1,TRBJ2-7,CSVRDLYEQYF
TRBV4-3,TRBJ1-1,CASSQDEGVNTEAFF
TRBV14,TRBJ2-5,CASSQESWPGRQETQYF
TRBV12-3/TRBV12-4,TRBJ2-7,CASSFPPRRTGEGYEQYF
TRBV5-1,TRBJ2-1,CASSWDRQWQFF
TRBV28,TRBJ2-6,CASSPGQGALGANVLTF
TRBV5-1,TRBJ2-7,CASSLEPGRGYEQYF
TRBV29-1,TRBJ1-1,CSVEVPGDRTEAFF
TRBV7-9,TRBJ2-1,CASRPVDRTYNEQFF